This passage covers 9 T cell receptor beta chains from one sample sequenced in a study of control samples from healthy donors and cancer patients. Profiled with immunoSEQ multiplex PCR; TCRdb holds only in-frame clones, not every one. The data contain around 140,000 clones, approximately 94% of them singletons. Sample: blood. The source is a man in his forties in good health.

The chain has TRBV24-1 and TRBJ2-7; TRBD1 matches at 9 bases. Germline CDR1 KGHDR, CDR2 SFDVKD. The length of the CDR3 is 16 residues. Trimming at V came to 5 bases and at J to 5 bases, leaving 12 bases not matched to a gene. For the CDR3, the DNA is TGTGCCACCAGTGGTTCCCAGACAGGGGGGGTCCACGAGCAGTACTTC. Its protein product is CATSGSQTGGVHEQYF.

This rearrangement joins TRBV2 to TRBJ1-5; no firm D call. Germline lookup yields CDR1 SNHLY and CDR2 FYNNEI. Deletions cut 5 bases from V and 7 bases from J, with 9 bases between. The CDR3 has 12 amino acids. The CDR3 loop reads CASSTAYQPQHF. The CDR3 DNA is TGTGCCAGCAGTACGGCATACCAGCCCCAGCATTTT.

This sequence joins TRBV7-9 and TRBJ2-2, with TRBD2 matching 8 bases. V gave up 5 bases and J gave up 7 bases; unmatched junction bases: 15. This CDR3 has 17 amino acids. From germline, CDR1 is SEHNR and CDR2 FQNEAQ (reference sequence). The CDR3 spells CASSPSGLAAVVGELFF. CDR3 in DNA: TGTGCCAGCAGCCCCTCCGGACTAGCCGCAGTGGTCGGGGAGCTGTTTTTT.

The CDR3 reads CASSYWTGAYNEQFF. The CDR3 DNA is TGTGCCAGCAGTTATTGGACGGGAGCCTACAATGAGCAGTTCTTC. The chain combines TRBV6-5 with TRBJ2-1, with D possibly being TRBD2 (6 bases). V lost 3 bases to trimming and J lost 2 bases, with 11 bases between them. The CDR3 length is 15 residues. In germline, CDR1 is MNHEY, CDR2 SVGAGI.

This CDR3 reads CASSQEKSAGGNTIYF. For the CDR3, the DNA is TGCGCCAGCAGCCAAGAAAAGTCCGCGGGAGGAAACACCATATATTTT. This sequence joins TRBV4-3 and TRBJ1-3; D unclear. Germline-derived CDR1 and CDR2 are LGHNA and YSLEER. The CDR3 extends over 16 amino acids. Trimming left V 0 bases short and J 4 bases short, with 13 bases between.

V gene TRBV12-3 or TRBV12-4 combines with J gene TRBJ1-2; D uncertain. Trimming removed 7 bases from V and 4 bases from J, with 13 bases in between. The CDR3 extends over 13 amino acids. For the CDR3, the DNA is TGTGCCAGCACCCCGACCCATGTCTATGGCTACACCTTC. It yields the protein CASTPTHVYGYTF.

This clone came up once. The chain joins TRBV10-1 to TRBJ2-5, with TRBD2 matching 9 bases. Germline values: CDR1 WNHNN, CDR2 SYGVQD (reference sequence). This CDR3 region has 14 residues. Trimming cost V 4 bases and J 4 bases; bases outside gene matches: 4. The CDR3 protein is CASSATSGGETQYF. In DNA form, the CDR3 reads TGCGCCAGCAGTGCGACTAGCGGAGGAGAGACCCAGTACTTC.

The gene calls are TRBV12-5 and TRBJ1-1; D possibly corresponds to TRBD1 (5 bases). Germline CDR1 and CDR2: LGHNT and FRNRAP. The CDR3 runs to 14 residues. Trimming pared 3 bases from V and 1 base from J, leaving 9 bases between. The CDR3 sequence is CASGFPRGNTEAFF. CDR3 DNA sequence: TGTGCTAGTGGTTTCCCGAGGGGGAACACTGAAGCTTTCTTT.

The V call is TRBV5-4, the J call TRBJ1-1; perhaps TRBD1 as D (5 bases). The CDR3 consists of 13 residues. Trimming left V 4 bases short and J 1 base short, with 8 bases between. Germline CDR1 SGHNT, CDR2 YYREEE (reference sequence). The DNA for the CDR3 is TGTGCCAGCAGCGTGACAGAGAACACTGAAGCTTTCTTT. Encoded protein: CASSVTENTEAFF.